One and the same sample provided the 23 T cell receptor beta chains below, sequenced in a study of blood T cell repertoires in COVID-19. Assay: immunoSEQ multiplex PCR; the TCRdb copy retains only in-frame clones and omits some. The repertoire includes roughly 180,000 clones, about four fifths of them detected once, and 15% to 20% sits in the top ten. Sequences were obtained from PBMCs or T cells enriched from blood (not recorded which). These receptors came from a man aged 60 to 69 who had recovered from COVID-19.

The chain combines TRBV7-8 with TRBJ1-3; D gene uncertain. The CDR3 covers 14 residues. In germline, CDR1 is SGHVS, CDR2 FQNEAQ. Deletions cut 0 bases from V and 3 bases from J, with 6 bases between. The CDR3 DNA reads as TGTGCCAGCAGCTTAGCGCGAAGTGGAAACACCATATATTTT. Amino acids: CASSLARSGNTIYF. The whole variable domain, remainder taken from reference TRBV7-8 and TRBJ1-3, is GAGVSQSPRYKVAKRGQDVALRCDPISGHVSLFWYQQALGQGPEFLTYFQNEAQLDKSGLPSDRFFAERPEGSVSTLKIQRTQQEDSAVYLCASSLARSGNTIYFGEGSWLTVV.

The chain carries TRBV18 and TRBJ2-7, with 12 bases that match TRBD1. The J segment lost 2 bases and the V segment lost 4 bases, leaving 6 bases of the junction unmatched. Germline V CDR1 and CDR2: KGHSH, LQKENI. The CDR3 contains 16 residues. DNA of the CDR3: TGTGCCAGCTCACAAAGCCGGGACAGGGGGCCCTACGAGCAGTACTTC. Translating it yields CASSQSRDRGPYEQYF.

The V gene is TRBV5-4, the J gene TRBJ1-2; 8 bases agree with TRBD1. The germline V gene has CDR1 SGHNT and CDR2 YYREEE (reference sequence). This CDR3 contains 16 residues. With 1 base clipped from V and 0 bases from J, the junction kept 5 bases outside the gene matches. CDR3 DNA: TGTGCCAGCAGCTTGACAGGGGGAGGTCCTAACTATGGCTACACCTTC. Encoded protein: CASSLTGGGPNYGYTF.

CDR3 bases: TGTGCCAGCAGCGTAGGGTGGGGAGGAGAGACCCAGTACTTC. Translation: CASSVGWGGETQYF. The chain combines TRBV9 with TRBJ2-5, with a possible D match to TRBD2 (6 bases). The V and J ends lost 0 bases and 4 bases respectively, with 10 bases between them. Germline V CDR1 and CDR2: SGDLS, YYNGEE. There are 14 residues in the CDR3.

This sequence joins TRBV7-9 and TRBJ2-7, with TRBD2 matching over 12 bases. The CDR3 sequence is 15 residues long. Germline V gene sequence: CDR1 SEHNR, CDR2 FQNEAQ (reference sequence). V shed 8 bases, J shed 0 bases, and the junction held 5 bases outside the gene matches. CDR3 in DNA: TGTGCCAGCGAGCTAGCGGGGGGGAGCTCCTACGAGCAGTACTTC. Residues: CASELAGGSSYEQYF. Together with reference TRBV7-9 and TRBJ2-7, the CDR3 gives the full variable domain: DTGVSQNPRHKITKRGQNVTFRCDPISEHNRLYWYRQTLGQGPEFLTYFQNEAQLEKSRLLSDRFSAERPKGSFSTLEIQRTEQGDSAMYLCASELAGGSSYEQYFGPGTRLTVT.

The chain couples TRBV9 to TRBJ2-1, with D possibly matching TRBD2 (6 bases). This CDR3 has 17 residues. V dropped 0 bases and J dropped 2 bases, with 15 bases sitting between them. Per the germline V gene, CDR1 is SGDLS and CDR2 is YYNGEE. CDR3 coding DNA: TGTGCCAGCAGCGTAGTCGGGAGCGTGGGGACCTACAATGAGCAGTTCTTC. As protein: CASSVVGSVGTYNEQFF.

This chain uses TRBV2 with TRBJ2-7; the match to TRBD1 covers 9 bases. CDR1 is SNHLY, CDR2 FYNNEI, per germline. With 3 bases clipped from V and 8 bases from J, the junction kept 5 bases outside the gene matches. This CDR3 has 13 residues. This chain's CDR3 is CASSDLGTGKQYF. The CDR3 DNA follows: TGTGCCAGCAGTGACCTCGGGACAGGGAAGCAGTACTTC.

The CDR3 coding sequence is TGTGCCAGCATCGAGTTGGGCCCTCACACCGGGGAGCTGTTTTTT. Amino acids: CASIELGPHTGELFF. V is TRBV2 and J is TRBJ2-2, with unresolved D. V lost 7 bases to trimming and J lost 3 bases, with 15 bases between them. Looked up from germline, CDR1 is SNHLY and CDR2 is FYNNEI. This CDR3 has 15 residues. Supplemented by reference TRBV2 and TRBJ2-2, the full variable domain reads EPEVTQTPSHQVTQMGQEVILRCVPISNHLYFYWYRQILGQKVEFLVSFYNNEISEKSEIFDDQFSVERPDGSNFTLKIRSTKLEDSAMYFCASIELGPHTGELFFGEGSRLTVL.

The chain uses TRBV5-1 and TRBJ2-1, with D tentatively TRBD2 (6 bases). CDR1 is SGHRS and CDR2 is YFSETQ in the germline V gene. The germline V and J ends were trimmed by 2 bases and 8 bases, with 20 bases remaining between them. The CDR3 is made up of 16 amino acids. This CDR3 is CASSFWASARGDEQFF. Written as DNA, the CDR3 is TGCGCCAGCAGCTTCTGGGCTAGCGCACGAGGCGATGAGCAGTTCTTC.

The chain uses TRBV19 and TRBJ1-5; maybe TRBD1 (6 bases). The V gene's germline CDR1 is LNHDA and CDR2 SQIVND (reference sequence). The CDR3 contains 18 residues. V lost 5 bases and J 2 bases, leaving 22 bases between the germline ends. The CDR3 protein is CASSRSGGRGLGNQPQHF. DNA of the CDR3: TGTGCCAGTAGTCGCTCGGGGGGCAGGGGACTGGGCAATCAGCCCCAGCATTTT.

The chain couples TRBV11-3 to TRBJ1-1; the D gene is possibly TRBD1 (6 bases). Trimming shortened V by 6 bases and J by 1 base, and 12 bases separated the two germline ends. The germline CDR1 and CDR2 sequences are SGHNT and YENEEA. CDR3 length: 14 residues. CDR3 protein: CASSFRGANTEAFF. The CDR3 nucleotides read TGTGCCAGCAGTTTCCGGGGGGCGAACACTGAAGCTTTCTTT.

This rearrangement joins TRBV7-2 to TRBJ2-7; 8 nucleotides line up with TRBD2. This CDR3 is 15 amino acids long. The trim removed 1 base at V and 0 bases at J, leaving 2 bases unmatched. The germline V gene has CDR1 SGHTA and CDR2 FQGNSA. The CDR3 DNA reads TGTGCCAGCAGCTTAGGCGGGGGGCACTCCTACGAGCAGTACTTC. Protein: CASSLGGGHSYEQYF.

The chain carries TRBV28 and TRBJ2-7, with TRBD1 as a possible D gene (6 bases). V was shortened by 5 bases and J by 4 bases, with 15 bases between the two germline ends. Germline lookup yields CDR1 MDHEN and CDR2 SYDVKM. CDR3 size: 14 residues. CDR3 DNA: TGTGCCAGCAGTGAGACCGGGACAAATTACGAGCAGTACTTC. Residues: CASSETGTNYEQYF. Together with reference TRBV28 and TRBJ2-7, the CDR3 gives the full variable domain: DVKVTQSSRYLVKRTGEKVFLECVQDMDHENMFWYRQDPGLGLRLIYFSYDVKMKEKGDIPEGYSVSREKKERFSLILESASTNQTSMYLCASSETGTNYEQYFGPGTRLTVT.

This rearrangement joins TRBV2 to TRBJ2-7; 9 positions match TRBD2. The length of the CDR3 is 16 residues. Germline-derived CDR1 and CDR2 are SNHLY and FYNNEI. Germline trimming cut 5 bases from V and 1 base from J; bases unmatched to any gene: 9. CDR3 coding DNA: TGTGCCAGCAGTCTCCGCGGGAGGGGGCCGTCCTACGAGCAGTACTTC. Translating gives CASSLRGRGPSYEQYF.

Turning to this clone: A clone one base away is much larger, so this may be a read error. This sample also contains other DNA sequences that code for the same CDR3. The chain links TRBV7-8 to TRBJ1-6; 7 nucleotides align to TRBD1. From germline, CDR1 is SGHVS and CDR2 FQNEAQ. The CDR3 totals 17 residues. This CDR3 is CASSPNFGQVNHSPLHF. Written as DNA, the CDR3 is TGTGCCAGCAGCCCGAACTTTGGACAGGTTAATCATTCACCTCTCCACTTT.

This clone has more than one count but fewer than ten. V gene TRBV4-2 combines with J gene TRBJ2-1, with D perhaps TRBD1 (6 bases). The CDR3 runs 16 residues. Germline lookup yields CDR1 LGHNA and CDR2 YNFKEQ. The ends were cut back, 0 bases at V and 0 bases at J, with 9 bases in the middle. CDR3: CASSQERGSSYNEQFF. Written as DNA, the CDR3 is TGTGCCAGCAGCCAAGAAAGGGGGAGCTCCTACAATGAGCAGTTCTTC.

This clone has just one count. This chain links TRBV6-6 with TRBJ2-7; tentatively, D is TRBD1 (6 bases). Trimming took 4 bases from V and 5 from J, leaving 9 bases between them. Looked up from germline, CDR1 is MNHNY and CDR2 is SVGAGI (reference sequence). CDR3 length equals 12 residues. CDR3 nucleotide sequence: TGTGCCAGCAGTTTAACAGGGAACGAGCAGTACTTC. Its translation: CASSLTGNEQYF.

This chain links TRBV28 with TRBJ1-4; TRBD1 agrees at 7 bases. Germline values: CDR1 MDHEN, CDR2 SYDVKM. The length of the CDR3 is 16 residues. Trimming removed 2 bases from V and 10 bases from J; junction bases left unmatched: 13. CDR3 sequence: CASSLGQAPNVVKLFF. The CDR3 DNA reads as TGTGCCAGCAGTTTAGGACAGGCCCCGAACGTGGTAAAACTGTTTTTT.

This clone has just one count. The V and J genes are TRBV7-8 and TRBJ2-5, with unresolved D. With 0 bases removed from V and 2 bases from J, the gap between germline ends came to 13 bases. The CDR3 has 16 amino acids. Looked up from germline, CDR1 is SGHVS and CDR2 is FQNEAQ. CDR3 sequence: CASSLAGRRGQETQYF. The CDR3 DNA follows: TGTGCCAGCAGCTTAGCCGGCCGCAGAGGACAAGAGACCCAGTACTTC.

The chain couples TRBV30 to TRBJ2-7, with D unclear. Germline lookup yields CDR1 GTSNPN and CDR2 SVGIG (reference sequence). The CDR3 is 12 amino acids. V lost 3 bases and J lost 4, with 10 bases in between. In DNA form, the CDR3 reads TGTGCCTGGAGCCTATCTGTTTACGAGCAGTACTTC. Its translation is CAWSLSVYEQYF.

This clone was found once. The rearrangement uses TRBV15 and TRBJ2-7; D gene ambiguous. V lost 0 bases and J lost 3, with 12 bases in between. The CDR3 consists of 15 residues. Germline V gives CDR1 LNHNV, CDR2 YYDKDF (reference sequence). Here the CDR3 DNA reads TGTGCCACCAGCAGAGATCCAACTCTACTCTACGAGCAGTACTTC. Translating gives CATSRDPTLLYEQYF.

This clone was seen a handful of times. This chain links TRBV7-3 with TRBJ2-1; D gene uncertain. This CDR3 comprises 14 residues. V lost 2 bases, J lost 7 bases, and 12 bases lay in between. Germline V gene sequence: CDR1 SGHTA, CDR2 FQGTGA. The CDR3 DNA sequence: TGTGCCAGCAGCTTAGCTCTAGTCGGGAATGAGCAGTTCTTC. Translation gives CASSLALVGNEQFF.

J is TRBJ2-2 and V is TRBV2; 7 bases match TRBD2. CDR1 SNHLY and CDR2 FYNNEI come from the germline V gene. After removal of 4 bases from V and 6 bases from J, the junction contained 8 bases not matched to a gene. The CDR3 totals 15 residues. The CDR3 spells CASSVIGGSAGELFF. For the CDR3, the DNA is TGTGCCAGCAGTGTTATCGGGGGGAGCGCCGGGGAGCTGTTTTTT. Combining the CDR3 with reference TRBV2 and TRBJ2-2 gives the whole variable domain EPEVTQTPSHQVTQMGQEVILRCVPISNHLYFYWYRQILGQKVEFLVSFYNNEISEKSEIFDDQFSVERPDGSNFTLKIRSTKLEDSAMYFCASSVIGGSAGELFFGEGSRLTVL.